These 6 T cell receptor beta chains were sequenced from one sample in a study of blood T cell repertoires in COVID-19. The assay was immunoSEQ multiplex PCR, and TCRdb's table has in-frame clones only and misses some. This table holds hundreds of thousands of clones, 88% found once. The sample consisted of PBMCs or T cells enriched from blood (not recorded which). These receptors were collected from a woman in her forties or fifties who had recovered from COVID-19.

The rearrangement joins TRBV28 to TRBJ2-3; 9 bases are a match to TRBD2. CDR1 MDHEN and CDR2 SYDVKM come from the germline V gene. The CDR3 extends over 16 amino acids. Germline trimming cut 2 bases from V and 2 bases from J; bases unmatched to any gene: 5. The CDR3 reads CASSLLIAGATDTQYF. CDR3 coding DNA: TGTGCCAGCAGTTTACTAATAGCGGGAGCCACAGATACGCAGTATTTT.

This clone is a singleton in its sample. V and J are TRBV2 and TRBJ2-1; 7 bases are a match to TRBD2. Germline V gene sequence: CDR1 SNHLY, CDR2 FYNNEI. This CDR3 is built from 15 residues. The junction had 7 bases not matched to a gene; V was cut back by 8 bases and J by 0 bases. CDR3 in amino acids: CASAPTSLSYNEQFF. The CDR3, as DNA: TGTGCCAGCGCACCGACTAGCCTCTCCTACAATGAGCAGTTCTTC.

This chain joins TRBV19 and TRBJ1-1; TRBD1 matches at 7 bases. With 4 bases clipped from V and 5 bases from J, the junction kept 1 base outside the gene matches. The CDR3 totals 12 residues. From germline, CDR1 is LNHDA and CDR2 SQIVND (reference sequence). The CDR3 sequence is CASSNRGTEAFF. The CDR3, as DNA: TGTGCCAGTAGTAACAGGGGTACTGAAGCTTTCTTT.

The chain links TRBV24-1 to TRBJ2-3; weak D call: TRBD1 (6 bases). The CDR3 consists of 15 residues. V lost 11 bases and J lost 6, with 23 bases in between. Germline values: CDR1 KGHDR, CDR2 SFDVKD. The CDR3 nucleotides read TGTGCCATCCCGGAACCGGCCAGGGGATTCGATACGCAGTATTTT. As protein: CAIPEPARGFDTQYF.

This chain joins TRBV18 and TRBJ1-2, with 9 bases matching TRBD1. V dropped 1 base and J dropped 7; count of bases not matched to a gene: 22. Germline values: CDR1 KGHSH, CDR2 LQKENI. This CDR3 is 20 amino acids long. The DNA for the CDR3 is TGTGCCAGCTCACCACAAAATGTCCCGGGACAGGGAGCGAGGGCTTTTGGCTACACCTTC. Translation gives CASSPQNVPGQGARAFGYTF.

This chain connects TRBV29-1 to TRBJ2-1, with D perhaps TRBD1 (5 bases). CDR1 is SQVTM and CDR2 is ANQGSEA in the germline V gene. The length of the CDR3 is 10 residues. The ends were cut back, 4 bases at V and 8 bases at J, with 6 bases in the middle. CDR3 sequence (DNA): TGCAGCGTTGTCAGGGATGAGCAGTTCTTC. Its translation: CSVVRDEQFF.